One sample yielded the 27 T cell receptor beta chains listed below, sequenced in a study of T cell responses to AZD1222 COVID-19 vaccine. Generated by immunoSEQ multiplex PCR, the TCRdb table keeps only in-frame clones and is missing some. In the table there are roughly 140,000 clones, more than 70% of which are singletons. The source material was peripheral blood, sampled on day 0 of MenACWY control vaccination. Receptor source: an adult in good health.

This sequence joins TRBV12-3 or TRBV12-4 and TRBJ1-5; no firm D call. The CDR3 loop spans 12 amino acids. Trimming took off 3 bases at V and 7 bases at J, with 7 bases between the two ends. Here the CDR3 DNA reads TGTGCCAGCAGTTTCGGAGGGCAGCCCCAGCATTTT. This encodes CASSFGGQPQHF.

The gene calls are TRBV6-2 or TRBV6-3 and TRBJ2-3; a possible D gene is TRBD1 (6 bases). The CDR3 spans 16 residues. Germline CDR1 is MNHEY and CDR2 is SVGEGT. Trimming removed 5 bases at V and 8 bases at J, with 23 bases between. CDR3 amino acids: CASSDPTGPAAGTQYF. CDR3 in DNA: TGTGCCAGCAGTGACCCGACAGGACCGGCGGCAGGTACGCAGTATTTT.

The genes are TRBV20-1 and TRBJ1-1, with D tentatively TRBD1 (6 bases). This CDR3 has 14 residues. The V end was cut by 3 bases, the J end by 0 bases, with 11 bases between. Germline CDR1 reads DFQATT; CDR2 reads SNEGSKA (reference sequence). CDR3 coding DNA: TGCAGTGCTAGTTTGACAGGAATGAACACTGAAGCTTTCTTT. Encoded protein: CSASLTGMNTEAFF.

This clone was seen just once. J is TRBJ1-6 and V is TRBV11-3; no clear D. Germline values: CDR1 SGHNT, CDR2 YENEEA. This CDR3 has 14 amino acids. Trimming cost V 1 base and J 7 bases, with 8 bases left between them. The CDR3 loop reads CASSLGGNNSPLHF. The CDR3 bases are TGTGCCAGCAGCTTAGGGGGAAACAATTCACCCCTCCACTTT.

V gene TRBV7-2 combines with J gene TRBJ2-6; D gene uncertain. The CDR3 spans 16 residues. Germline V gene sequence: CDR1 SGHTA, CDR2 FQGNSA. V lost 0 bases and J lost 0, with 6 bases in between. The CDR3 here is CASSLAGSSGANVLTF. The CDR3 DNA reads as TGTGCCAGCAGCTTAGCGGGCAGCTCTGGGGCCAACGTCCTGACTTTC.

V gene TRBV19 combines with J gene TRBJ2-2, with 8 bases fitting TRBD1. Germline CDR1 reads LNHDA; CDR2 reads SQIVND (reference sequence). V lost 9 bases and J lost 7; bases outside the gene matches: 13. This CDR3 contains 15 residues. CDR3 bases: TGTGCCAGCAACCCGCCAGGGGGCTATGGCGGGGAGCTGTTTTTT. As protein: CASNPPGGYGGELFF.

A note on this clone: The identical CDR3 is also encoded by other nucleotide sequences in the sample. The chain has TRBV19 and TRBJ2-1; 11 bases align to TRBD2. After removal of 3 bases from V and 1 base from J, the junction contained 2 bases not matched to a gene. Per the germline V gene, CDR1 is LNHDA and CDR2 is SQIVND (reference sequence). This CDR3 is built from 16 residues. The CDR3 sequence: CASSIRLAGSYNEQFF. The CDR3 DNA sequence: TGTGCCAGTAGTATCCGACTAGCGGGGTCCTACAATGAGCAGTTCTTC.

The CDR3: CASSPTRQGAETIQYF. The DNA for the CDR3 is TGTGCCAGCAGCCCCACCAGACAGGGCGCGGAGACCATTCAGTACTTC. The rearrangement uses TRBV7-2 and TRBJ2-4, with 7 bases lining up with TRBD1. Germline CDR1 SGHTA, CDR2 FQGNSA. V lost 5 bases, J lost 9 bases, and 16 bases stayed unmatched. CDR3 size: 16 residues.

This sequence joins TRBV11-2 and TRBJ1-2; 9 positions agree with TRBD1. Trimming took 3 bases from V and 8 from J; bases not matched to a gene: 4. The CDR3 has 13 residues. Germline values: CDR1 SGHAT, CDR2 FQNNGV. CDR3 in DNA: TGTGCCAGCAGCTTCCTGGGACAGGGCGGCTACACCTTC. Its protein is CASSFLGQGGYTF.

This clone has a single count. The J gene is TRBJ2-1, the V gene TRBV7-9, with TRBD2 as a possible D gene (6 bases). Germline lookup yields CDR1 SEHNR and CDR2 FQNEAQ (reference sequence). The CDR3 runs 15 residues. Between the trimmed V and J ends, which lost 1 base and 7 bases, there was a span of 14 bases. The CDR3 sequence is CASSLGGGVGNEQFF. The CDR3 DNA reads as TGTGCCAGCAGCTTAGGAGGCGGGGTTGGTAATGAGCAGTTCTTC.

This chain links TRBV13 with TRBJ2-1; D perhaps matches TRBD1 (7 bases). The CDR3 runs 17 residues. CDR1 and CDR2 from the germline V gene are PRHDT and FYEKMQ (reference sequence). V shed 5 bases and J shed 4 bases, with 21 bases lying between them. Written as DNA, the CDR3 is TGTGCCAGCAGCCCGGGGACAGCCGGGGGTTTTTACAATGAGCAGTTCTTC. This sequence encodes CASSPGTAGGFYNEQFF. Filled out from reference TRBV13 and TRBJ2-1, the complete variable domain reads AAGVIQSPRHLIKEKRETATLKCYPIPRHDTVYWYQQGPGQDPQFLISFYEKMQSDKGSIPDRFSAQQFSDYHSELNMSSLELGDSALYFCASSPGTAGGFYNEQFFGPGTRLTVL.

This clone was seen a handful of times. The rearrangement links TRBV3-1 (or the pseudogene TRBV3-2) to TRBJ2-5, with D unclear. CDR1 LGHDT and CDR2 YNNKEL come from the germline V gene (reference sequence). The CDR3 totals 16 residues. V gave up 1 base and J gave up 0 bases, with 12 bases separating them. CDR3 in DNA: TGTGCCAGCAGCCAAGTTGGCTTTAGGTACCAAGAGACCCAGTACTTC. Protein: CASSQVGFRYQETQYF.

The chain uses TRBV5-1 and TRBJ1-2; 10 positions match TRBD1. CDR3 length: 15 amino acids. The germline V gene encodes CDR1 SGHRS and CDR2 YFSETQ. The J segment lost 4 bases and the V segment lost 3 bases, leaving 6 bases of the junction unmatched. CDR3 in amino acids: CASSYQGQGTYGYTF. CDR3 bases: TGCGCCAGCAGCTACCAGGGACAGGGGACCTATGGCTACACCTTC. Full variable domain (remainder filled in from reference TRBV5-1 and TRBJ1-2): KAGVTQTPRYLIKTRGQQVTLSCSPISGHRSVSWYQQTPGQGLQFLFEYFSETQRNKGNFPGRFSGRQFSNSRSEMNVSTLELGDSALYLCASSYQGQGTYGYTFGSGTRLTVV.

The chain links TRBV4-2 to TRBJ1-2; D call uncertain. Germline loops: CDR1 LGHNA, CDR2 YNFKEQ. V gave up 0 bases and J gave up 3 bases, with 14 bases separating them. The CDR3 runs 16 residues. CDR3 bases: TGTGCCAGCAGCCAAGATCAAGGTCGGCCCTACTATGGCTACACCTTC. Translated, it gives CASSQDQGRPYYGYTF.

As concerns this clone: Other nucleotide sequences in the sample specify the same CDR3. The CDR3 nucleotides read TGTGCCAGCTCGGACAGGGCGAACACTGAAGCTTTCTTT. As protein: CASSDRANTEAFF. The gene calls are TRBV2 and TRBJ1-1; TRBD1 matches at 8 bases. The length of the CDR3 is 13 residues. Germline-derived CDR1 and CDR2 are SNHLY and FYNNEI. The trim removed 8 bases at V and 1 base at J, leaving 3 bases unmatched.

The chain's CDR3 is CSAGQGTNTGELFF. The CDR3 DNA reads TGCAGCGCCGGACAGGGGACGAACACCGGGGAGCTGTTTTTT. This rearrangement joins TRBV29-1 to TRBJ2-2; 9 bases align to TRBD1. This CDR3 has 14 residues. CDR1 is SQVTM, CDR2 ANQGSEA, per germline. With V trimmed by 7 bases and J by 0 bases, 3 bases remained unmatched.

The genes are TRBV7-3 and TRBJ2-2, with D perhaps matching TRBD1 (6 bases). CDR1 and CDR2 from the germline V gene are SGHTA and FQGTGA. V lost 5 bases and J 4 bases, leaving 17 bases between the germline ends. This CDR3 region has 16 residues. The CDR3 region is CASSQQQGALTGELFF. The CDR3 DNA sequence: TGTGCCAGCAGCCAACAACAGGGAGCCCTCACCGGGGAGCTGTTTTTT.

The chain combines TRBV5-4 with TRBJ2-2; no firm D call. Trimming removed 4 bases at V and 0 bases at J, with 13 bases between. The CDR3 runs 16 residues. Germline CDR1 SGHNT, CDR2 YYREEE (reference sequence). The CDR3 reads CASSPGVNANTGELFF. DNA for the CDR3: TGTGCCAGCAGCCCTGGTGTAAATGCGAACACCGGGGAGCTGTTTTTT.

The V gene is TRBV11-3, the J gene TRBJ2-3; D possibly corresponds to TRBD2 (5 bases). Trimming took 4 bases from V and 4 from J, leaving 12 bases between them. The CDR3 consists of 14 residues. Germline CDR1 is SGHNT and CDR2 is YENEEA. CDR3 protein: CASSYGGSPDTQYF. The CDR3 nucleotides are TGTGCCAGCAGCTACGGTGGGAGCCCAGATACGCAGTATTTT.

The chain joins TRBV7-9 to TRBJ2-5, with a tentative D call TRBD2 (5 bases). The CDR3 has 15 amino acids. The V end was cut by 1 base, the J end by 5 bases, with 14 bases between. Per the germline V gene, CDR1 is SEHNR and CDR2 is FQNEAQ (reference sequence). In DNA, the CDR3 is TGTGCCAGCAGCTTAGAAGGAGTGAGGGCGGAGACCCAGTACTTC. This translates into CASSLEGVRAETQYF. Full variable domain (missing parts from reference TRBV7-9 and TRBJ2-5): DTGVSQNPRHKITKRGQNVTFRCDPISEHNRLYWYRQTLGQGPEFLTYFQNEAQLEKSRLLSDRFSAERPKGSFSTLEIQRTEQGDSAMYLCASSLEGVRAETQYFGPGTRLLVL.

DNA of the CDR3: TGTGCCAGCAGCCAAGGCCCCGGGTCGCTCTATGGCTACACCTTC. Its translation: CASSQGPGSLYGYTF. The rearrangement links TRBV14 to TRBJ1-2; no definite D call. CDR1 is SGHDN and CDR2 is FVKESK in the germline V gene. Trimming cost V 1 base and J 4 bases, with 13 bases left between them. The CDR3 spans 15 residues.

The CDR3 DNA is TGCGCCAGCAGCCGCTTCGGGCGAGCAAATAGCAATCAGCCCCAGCATTTT. Its protein is CASSRFGRANSNQPQHF. The V gene is TRBV4-1, the J gene TRBJ1-5; D ambiguous. The germline V and J ends were trimmed by 4 bases and 0 bases, with 16 bases remaining between them. Germline CDR1 reads MGHRA; CDR2 reads YSYEKL. The CDR3 contains 17 residues.

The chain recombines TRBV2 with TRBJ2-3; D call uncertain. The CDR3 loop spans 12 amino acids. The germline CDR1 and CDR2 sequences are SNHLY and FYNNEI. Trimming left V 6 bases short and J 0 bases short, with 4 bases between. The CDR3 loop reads CASSSSTDTQYF. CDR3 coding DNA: TGTGCCAGCAGCTCTAGCACAGATACGCAGTATTTT.

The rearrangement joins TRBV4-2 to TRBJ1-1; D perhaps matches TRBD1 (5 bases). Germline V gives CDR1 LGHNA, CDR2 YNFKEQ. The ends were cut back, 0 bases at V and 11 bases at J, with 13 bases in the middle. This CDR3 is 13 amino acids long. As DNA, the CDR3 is TGTGCCAGCAGCCAAGAACGAGGGGAGAAGGCTTTCTTT. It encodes CASSQERGEKAFF.

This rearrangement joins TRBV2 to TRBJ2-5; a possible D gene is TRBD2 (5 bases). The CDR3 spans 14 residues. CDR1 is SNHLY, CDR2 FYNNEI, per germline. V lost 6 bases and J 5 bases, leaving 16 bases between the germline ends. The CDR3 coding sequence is TGTGCCAGCAGGACGGTCGAGGGCCATGAGACCCAGTACTTC. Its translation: CASRTVEGHETQYF.

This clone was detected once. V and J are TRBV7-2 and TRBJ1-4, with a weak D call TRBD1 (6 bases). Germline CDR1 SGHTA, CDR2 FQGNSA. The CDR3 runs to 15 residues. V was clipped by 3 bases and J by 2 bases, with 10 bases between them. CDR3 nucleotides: TGTGCCAGCAGCTTTTCCGGACAGACTAATGAAAAACTGTTTTTT. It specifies CASSFSGQTNEKLFF.

CDR3 region: CAWGDTLGQPQHF. Written as DNA, the CDR3 is TGTGCCTGGGGGGACACCTTGGGGCAGCCCCAGCATTTT. The rearrangement uses TRBV30 and TRBJ1-5, with D possibly TRBD1 on 6 matching bases. Trimming left V 5 bases short and J 7 bases short, with 15 bases between. Germline V lookup: CDR1 GTSNPN, CDR2 SVGIG (reference sequence). The CDR3 totals 13 residues.